A selection of T cell receptor beta chains follows, all from one sample in a study of T cells in Graves' hyperthyroidism and ophthalmopathy. TCRdb called the multiplex PCR reads again in MiXCR, with one record for every CDR3 protein. Found here are a few hundred thousand distinct CDR3 sequences, around a sixth of them singletons; the top ten hold more than 50%. The sample was blood. All receptors come from a woman aged 50 to 60 with Graves' hyperthyroidism. Each CDR3 is given with its conserved first and last residue. Each record gives: V gene, J gene, D gene, clone size, CDR3 DNA, CDR3 protein. The D gene is left open where the match is weak. A row's size may be missing; if present it is once, few, many or a size class.

>TRBV19|TRBJ2-1|-|many
TGTGCCAGTAGTCCCAGGGGCCAGGGCCACAATGAGCAGTTCTTC
CASSPRGQGHNEQFF
>TRBV4-1|TRBJ1-3|-|few
TGCGCCAGCAGCCAAGAAGTCTGGGGAAGTGGAAACACCATATATTTT
CASSQEVWGSGNTIYF
>TRBV12-3/TRBV12-4|TRBJ2-1|TRBD2|many
TGTGCCAGCAGGTCCGGGCGGGAGTCCAATGAGCAGTTCTTC
CASRSGRESNEQFF
>TRBV20-1|TRBJ2-7|TRBD2|many
TGCAGTGCTAGAAAGGGACTAGCGGGAGGCGAGCAGTACTTC
CSARKGLAGGEQYF
>TRBV20-1|TRBJ2-1|-|many
TGCAGTGCTAGAGATGTGCGGGAAGAGTTCTTC
CSARDVREEFF
>TRBV7-3|TRBJ2-2|-|many
TGTGCCAGCAGCACCGGGGTACGGTTTGGAGGGGAGCTGTTTTTT
CASSTGVRFGGELFF
>TRBV7-9|TRBJ2-1|TRBD1|many
TGTGCCAGCAGCCCCGGGACAGGCCCTGAGCAGTTCTTC
CASSPGTGPEQFF
>TRBV4-1|TRBJ2-2|-|-
TGCGCCAGCAGCCAAGATCTAGGAACAGGAGACAACACCGGGGAGCTGTTTTTT
CASSQDLGTGDNTGELFF
>TRBV6-2/TRBV6-3|TRBJ2-7|TRBD2|once
TGTGCCAGCAGTTACAATCTAGCGGGAGGGGGTCGGGTTGGGGTCTACGAGCAGTACTTC
CASSYNLAGGGRVGVYEQYF
>TRBV19|TRBJ2-2|TRBD1|-
TGTGCCAGCCTAGGGGGACAGGGAATCGGGGAGCTGTTTTTT
CASLGGQGIGELFF
>TRBV20-1|TRBJ1-3|-|few
TGCAGTGCTAGGGGGGGGATAGGCTCTGGAAACACCATATATTTT
CSARGGIGSGNTIYF
>TRBV7-9|TRBJ2-5|-|few
TGTGCCAGCAGCTTAGTAGGGAAACCGGAGTGGTACTTC
CASSLVGKPEWYF
>TRBV29-1|TRBJ2-5|-|few
TGCAGCGTTGACACGTGGAAGGAGACCCAGTACTTC
CSVDTWKETQYF
>TRBV6-5|TRBJ2-7|TRBD2|few
TGTGCCAGCAGTTACTCCGGGGTAGCGGGAGAGACGAGTGCCTACGAGCAGTACTTC
CASSYSGVAGETSAYEQYF
>TRBV10-1|TRBJ1-1|-|many
TGCGCCAGCAGTGAGGCCCCTGCGGCAGCTTTCTTT
CASSEAPAAAFF
>TRBV9|TRBJ1-1|-|few
TGTGCCAGCACCCCCCCGGAGGAGGGGTACATGAACACTGAAGCTTTCTTT
CASTPPEEGYMNTEAFF
>TRBV18|TRBJ2-5|-|many
TGTGCCAGCTCACCACCGGACCAAGAGACCCAGTACTTC
CASSPPDQETQYF
>TRBV28|TRBJ1-1|TRBD1|-
TGTGCCAGTGGGACAGACGAAGCTTTCTTT
CASGTDEAFF
>TRBV9|TRBJ1-3|-|few
TGTGCCAGCAGCGAAAATGGAAACACCATATATTTT
CASSENGNTIYF
>TRBV10-1|TRBJ2-5|-|many
TGCGCCACCCAGCAGACAGATCAAGAGACCCAGTACTTC
CATQQTDQETQYF
>TRBV12-3/TRBV12-4|TRBJ2-7|-|many
TGTGCCAGCAGTTTCGGACTCACCCCTTACGAGCAGTACTTC
CASSFGLTPYEQYF
>TRBV30|TRBJ2-1|TRBD2|few
TGTGCCTGGACCGGGACTAGCGGGAGGAGTCCCTACAATGAGCAGTTCTTC
CAWTGTSGRSPYNEQFF
>TRBV2|TRBJ2-3|-|many
TGTGCCAGCAGTGACGGGGGCCCAGATACGCAGTATTTT
CASSDGGPDTQYF
>TRBV6-2/TRBV6-3|TRBJ1-5|TRBD1|many
TGTGCCAGCAGTAAGGACAGGGTCAATCAGCCCCAGCATTTT
CASSKDRVNQPQHF
>TRBV20-1|TRBJ2-5|-|many
TGCAGTGCTAGAGAGGGCGGACCTCAAAGGGCCCAGTACTTC
CSAREGGPQRAQYF
>TRBV15|TRBJ2-7|-|many
TGTGCCACCAGTTCGACAAAGGACTCCTACGAGCAGTACTTC
CATSSTKDSYEQYF
>TRBV7-9|TRBJ2-7|-|many
TGTGCCAGCAGCGTGGCGGCGACCTACGAGCAGTACTTC
CASSVAATYEQYF
>TRBV7-9|TRBJ1-6|-|few
TGTGCCAGCAGCCCAGAGGGAGACTGGAATTCACCCCTCCACTTT
CASSPEGDWNSPLHF
>TRBV4-1|TRBJ1-5|-|-
TGCGCCAGCAGCCAAGTAAAGAGCTTGGATCAGCCCCAGCATTTT
CASSQVKSLDQPQHF
>TRBV9|TRBJ2-5|-|many
TGTGCCAGCAGCGCCCGACCCGTAGGGGAGACCCAGTACTTC
CASSARPVGETQYF
>TRBV9|TRBJ2-2|TRBD2|-
TGTGCCAGCAGCGTATTAGCGGGAGGGACCGGGGAGCTGTTTTTT
CASSVLAGGTGELFF
>TRBV3-1|TRBJ2-1|TRBD1|many
TGTGCCAGCAGCCAAGATCTAACAGGGGGTCAATATGAGCAGTTCTTC
CASSQDLTGGQYEQFF
>TRBV12-3/TRBV12-4|TRBJ2-3|-|many
TGTGCCAGCAGTTTAGAGGTCCACCCAGATACGCAGTATTTT
CASSLEVHPDTQYF
>TRBV12-3/TRBV12-4|TRBJ1-2|-|many
TGTGCCAGCAGTTTCAGGGTTGCGGACTATGGCTACACCTTC
CASSFRVADYGYTF
>TRBV7-9|TRBJ2-1|-|many
TGTGCCAGCAGCTTATTCGATTACGGGAGACGCTACAATGAGCAGTTCTTC
CASSLFDYGRRYNEQFF
>TRBV4-2|TRBJ2-1|-|few
TGTGCCAGCAGAAATCCTTTGGTTCGACACAATGAGCAGTTCTTC
CASRNPLVRHNEQFF
>TRBV4-1|TRBJ2-3|TRBD2|few
TGCGCCAGCAGCCCCGGACTAGCGGGAGCTTGGGGCACAGATACGCAGTATTTT
CASSPGLAGAWGTDTQYF
>TRBV27|TRBJ2-3|TRBD2|few
TGTGCCAGCAGTTTCCTCGGGACTAGCGGGAGGGATACGCAGTATTTT
CASSFLGTSGRDTQYF
>TRBV6-1|TRBJ2-5|TRBD2|-
TGTGCCAGCCAACTCAATAGCGGGACGGAGACCCAGTACTTC
CASQLNSGTETQYF
>TRBV9|TRBJ1-1|TRBD1|many
TGTGCCAGCAGCGTAGCGGCAGGGGGCCAACTGAACACTGAAGCTTTCTTT
CASSVAAGGQLNTEAFF
>TRBV7-2|TRBJ2-3|TRBD2|many
TGTGCCAGCAGCCCCCCCGGACTAGCGGGAGGAACAGATACGCAGTATTTT
CASSPPGLAGGTDTQYF
>TRBV5-1|TRBJ1-2|-|few
TGCGCCAGCAGCTTGGACCACAATAACTATGGCTACACCTTC
CASSLDHNNYGYTF
>TRBV12-5|TRBJ2-2|-|few
TGTGCTAGTGGTTTGGTATCGGTGAACACCGGGGAGCTGTTTTTT
CASGLVSVNTGELFF
>TRBV7-2|TRBJ2-5|TRBD1|many
TGTGCCAGCAGCTCCCGGGACAGTCAAGAGACCCAGTACTTC
CASSSRDSQETQYF
>TRBV5-1|TRBJ1-1|-|-
TGCGCCAGCAGCTTGTGGGAAAAGAACACTGTAGCTTTCTTT
CASSLWEKNTVAFF
>TRBV20-1|TRBJ2-7|-|many
TGCAGTGCTAGCCGCCCTGTCAATCCCTACGAGCAGTACTTC
CSASRPVNPYEQYF
>TRBV7-9|TRBJ1-2|-|few
TGTGCCAGCAGCTTACTGGCTGGGGGCTCTGGGGGCTACACCTTC
CASSLLAGGSGGYTF
>TRBV28|TRBJ1-3|-|few
TGTGCCAGCAACAGAAATGCGCGGACAGCAGGAAACACCATATATTTT
CASNRNARTAGNTIYF
>TRBV28|TRBJ1-2|-|many
TGTGCCAGCAGTTCCTCGGGTGAAGGGGGAATCTATGGCTACACCTTC
CASSSSGEGGIYGYTF
>TRBV20-1|TRBJ2-1|-|many
TGCAGTGCTAGAGATATGGCTATCAATGAGCAGTTCTTC
CSARDMAINEQFF
>TRBV20-1|TRBJ2-7|-|many
TGCAGTGCAAGTAGCGCCTCCTACGAGCAGTACTTC
CSASSASYEQYF
>TRBV6-1|TRBJ2-3|-|many
TGTGCCAGCAGTGAAAACCGGGGAATCTCAGATACGCAGTATTTT
CASSENRGISDTQYF
>TRBV28|TRBJ2-1|TRBD1|many
TGTGCCAGCAGTTCCACACGGCGGGACAGGGGCGGCAATGAGCAGTTCTTC
CASSSTRRDRGGNEQFF